This TCR beta chain stems from a study of identifying expanded T cells in peripheral blood. Findings and caveats of the study: Approximately 1.1 clones differed between technical replicates, versus about 16 and 19 over time.

No infections or other immune events were documented during collection. As for this clone: Antigen: not known.

Sequencing used immunoSEQ multiplex PCR; TCRdb keeps in-frame clones, though not all of them. The sample holds about 54,000 clones, roughly nine tenths seen once. J lost 6 bases, V lost 5 bases, and 9 bases had no gene match. The CDR3 is made up of 16 amino acids. CDR1 and CDR2 (germline): SGHTA, FQGNSA. Sequencing was performed on blood. The receptor's source is a person aged 18-69 years in good health. This chain uses TRBV7-2 with TRBJ2-1; 11 positions agree with TRBD2. The DNA for the CDR3 is TGTGCCAGCAGCGACCATAGCGGGAGGGCCCTCAATGAGCAGTTCTTC. The encoded protein is CASSDHSGRALNEQFF.